The sequence of this T cell receptor beta chain was determined in a study of blood T cell repertoires in COVID-19. At the level of the study: The United States, Italy and Spain were the sources of the acute and convalescent COVID-19 samples. PBMCs, B-cell-depleted T cells, or T cells were the source of the cDNA or gDNA that made up the material.

Authors' processing steps: Estimates of nucleated cell counts were drawn from the amplification of reference gene primers. This table comes from immunoSEQ multiplex PCR, and its TCRdb copy is limited to in-frame clones, with some not included. The DNA gave D and trimming, while V, J and clone size come from that table. The table includes 140,000 to 150,000 clones, about 89% detected once. The length of the CDR3 is 18 residues. Trimming removed 3 bases from V and 7 bases from J; junction bases left unmatched: 18. CDR1 is MGHDK, CDR2 SYGVNS, per germline. The chain employs TRBV25-1 and TRBJ1-2, with 9 bases fitting TRBD1. Sequenced: peripheral blood. This clonotype was sampled from a man older than 75 with acute or convalescent COVID-19. CDR3: CASSDKGQGLGPGGGYTF. The DNA for the CDR3 is TGTGCCAGCAGTGACAAGGGACAGGGACTTGGTCCGGGGGGTGGCTACACCTTC.